A single T cell receptor (beta chain) is shown here with its context. Antigen unknown. This sample stems from a study of blood T cells in healthy people across ages. General study points: A roughly linear fall in TCR beta diversity per million T cells was seen with increasing age.

Together with a sample-barcoded 5' primer, a J-beta primer mix was included in a second PCR lasting about 6 to 11 cycles. Tags on each cDNA molecule came from a template-switch adaptor with 12 random nucleotides. Each of the samples gave a minimum of 2.5 million paired-end reads that contained CDR3. TCRdb re-analysed the 5' RACE reads in MiXCR, keeping a single row per CDR3 protein. The table includes 850,000 to 1,000,000 distinct CDR3 sequences, under 50% detected once. Germline V gene lookup returns CDR1 MDHEN and CDR2 SYDVKM. The CDR3 has 14 residues. V lost 7 bases and J lost 6; bases outside the gene matches: 9.

Material: blood. The chain carries TRBV28 and TRBJ2-3, with 8 bases that match TRBD2. This TCR came from a man younger than 40 in good health. Here the CDR3 DNA reads TGTGCCAGCACCACGGGGGCTAGCGGGGATACGCAGTATTTT. It is translated as CASTTGASGDTQYF.